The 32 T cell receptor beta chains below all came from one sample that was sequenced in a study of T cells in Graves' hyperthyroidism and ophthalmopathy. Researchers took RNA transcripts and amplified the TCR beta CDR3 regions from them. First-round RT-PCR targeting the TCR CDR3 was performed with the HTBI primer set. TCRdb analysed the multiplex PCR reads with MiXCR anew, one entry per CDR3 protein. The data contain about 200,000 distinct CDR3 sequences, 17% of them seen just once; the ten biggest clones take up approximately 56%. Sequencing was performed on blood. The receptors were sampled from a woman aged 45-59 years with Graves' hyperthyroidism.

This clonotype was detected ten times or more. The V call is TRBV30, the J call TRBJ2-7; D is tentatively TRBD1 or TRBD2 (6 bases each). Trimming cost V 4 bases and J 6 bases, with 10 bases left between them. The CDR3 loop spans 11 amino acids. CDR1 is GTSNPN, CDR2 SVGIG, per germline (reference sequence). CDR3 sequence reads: CAWTWGAEQYF. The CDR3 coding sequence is TGTGCCTGGACATGGGGGGCCGAGCAGTACTTC. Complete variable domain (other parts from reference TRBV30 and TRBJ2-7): SQTIHQWPATLVQPVGSPLSLECTVEGTSNPNLYWYRQAAGRGLQLLFYSVGIGQISSEVPQNLSASRPQDRQFILSSKKLLLSDSGFYLCAWTWGAEQYFGPGTRLTVT.

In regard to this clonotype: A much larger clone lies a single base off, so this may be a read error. The CDR3 DNA is TGTGCCAGCAGCTTATGTACCGGGAACACTGAAGCTTTCTTT. Its protein product is CASSLCTGNTEAFF. The chain recombines TRBV7-2 with TRBJ1-1, with D hard to call. In germline, CDR1 is SGHTA, CDR2 FQGNSA. Trimming pared 2 bases from V and 1 base from J, leaving 8 bases between. The CDR3 spans 14 residues. The full variable domain, in which reference TRBV7-2 and TRBJ1-1 provide the parts outside the CDR3, is GAGVSQSPSNKVTEKGKDVELRCDPISGHTALYWYRQSLGQGLEFLIYFQGNSAPDKSGLPSDRFSAERTGGSVSTLTIQRTQQEDSAVYLCASSLCTGNTEAFFGQGTRLTVV.

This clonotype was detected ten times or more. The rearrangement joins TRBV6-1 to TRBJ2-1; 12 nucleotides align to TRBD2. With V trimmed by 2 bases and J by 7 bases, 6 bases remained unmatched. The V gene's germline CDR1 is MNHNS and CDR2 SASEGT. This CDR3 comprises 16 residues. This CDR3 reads CASSEMTSGSINEQFF. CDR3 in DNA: TGTGCCAGCAGTGAAATGACTAGCGGGAGTATAAATGAGCAGTTCTTC.

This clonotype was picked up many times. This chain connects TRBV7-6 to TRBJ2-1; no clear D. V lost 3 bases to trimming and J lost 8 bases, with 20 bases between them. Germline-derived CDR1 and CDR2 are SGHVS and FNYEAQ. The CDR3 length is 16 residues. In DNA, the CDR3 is TGTGCCAGCAGCTTTGCCCCCGAAAACATCGTGGATGAGCAGTTCTTC. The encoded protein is CASSFAPENIVDEQFF.

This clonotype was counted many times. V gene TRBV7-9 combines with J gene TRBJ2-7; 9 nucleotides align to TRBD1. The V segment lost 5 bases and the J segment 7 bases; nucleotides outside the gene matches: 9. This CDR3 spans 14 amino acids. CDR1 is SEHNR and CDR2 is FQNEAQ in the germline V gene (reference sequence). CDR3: CASSPGQGLGEQYF. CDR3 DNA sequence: TGTGCCAGCAGCCCGGGACAGGGCTTGGGTGAGCAGTACTTC.

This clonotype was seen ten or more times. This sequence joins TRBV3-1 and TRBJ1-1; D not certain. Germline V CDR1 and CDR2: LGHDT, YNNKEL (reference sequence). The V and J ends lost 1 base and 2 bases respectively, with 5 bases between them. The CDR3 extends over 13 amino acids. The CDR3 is CASSQGGNTEAFF. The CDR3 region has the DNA TGTGCCAGCAGCCAAGGGGGTAACACTGAAGCTTTCTTT.

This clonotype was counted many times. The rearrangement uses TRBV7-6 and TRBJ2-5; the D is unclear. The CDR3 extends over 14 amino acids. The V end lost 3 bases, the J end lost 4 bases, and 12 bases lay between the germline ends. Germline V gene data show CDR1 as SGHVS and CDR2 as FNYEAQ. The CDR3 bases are TGTGCCAGCAGCTTGCTTGCATCGGGAGAGACCCAGTACTTC. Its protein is CASSLLASGETQYF.

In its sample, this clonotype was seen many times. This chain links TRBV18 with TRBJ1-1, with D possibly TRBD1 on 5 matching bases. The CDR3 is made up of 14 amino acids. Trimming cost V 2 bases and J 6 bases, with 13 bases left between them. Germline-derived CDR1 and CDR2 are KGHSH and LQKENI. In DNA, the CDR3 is TGTGCCAGCTCACCATTGGGGGGTAGGGCTGAAGCTTTCTTT. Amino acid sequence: CASSPLGGRAEAFF. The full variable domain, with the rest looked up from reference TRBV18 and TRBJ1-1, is NAGVMQNPRHLVRRRGQEARLRCSPMKGHSHVYWYRQLPEEGLKFMVYLQKENIIDESGMPKERFSAEFPKEGPSILRIQQVVRGDSAAYFCASSPLGGRAEAFFGQGTRLTVV.

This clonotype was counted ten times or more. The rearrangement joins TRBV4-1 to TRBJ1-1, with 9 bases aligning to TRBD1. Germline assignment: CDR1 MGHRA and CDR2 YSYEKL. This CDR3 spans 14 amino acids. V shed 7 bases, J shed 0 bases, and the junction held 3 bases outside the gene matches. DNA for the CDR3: TGCGCCAGCACCTGGACAGGGGTGAACACTGAAGCTTTCTTT. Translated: CASTWTGVNTEAFF.

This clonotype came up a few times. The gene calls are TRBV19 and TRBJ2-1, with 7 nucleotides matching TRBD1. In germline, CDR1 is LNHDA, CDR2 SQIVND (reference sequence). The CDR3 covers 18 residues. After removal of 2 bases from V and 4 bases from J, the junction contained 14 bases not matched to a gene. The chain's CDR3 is CASSIKYKTGSGYNEQFF. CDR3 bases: TGTGCCAGTAGTATAAAATATAAGACAGGGTCGGGATACAATGAGCAGTTCTTC. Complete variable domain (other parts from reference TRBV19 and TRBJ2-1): DGGITQSPKYLFRKEGQNVTLSCEQNLNHDAMYWYRQDPGQGLRLIYYSQIVNDFQKGDIAEGYSVSREKKESFPLTVTSAQKNPTAFYLCASSIKYKTGSGYNEQFFGPGTRLTVL.

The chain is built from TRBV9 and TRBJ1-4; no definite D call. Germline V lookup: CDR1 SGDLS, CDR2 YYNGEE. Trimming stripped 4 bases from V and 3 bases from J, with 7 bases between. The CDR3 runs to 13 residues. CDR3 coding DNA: TGTGCCAGCAGCTCCACCGCTAATGAAAAACTGTTTTTT. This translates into CASSSTANEKLFF.

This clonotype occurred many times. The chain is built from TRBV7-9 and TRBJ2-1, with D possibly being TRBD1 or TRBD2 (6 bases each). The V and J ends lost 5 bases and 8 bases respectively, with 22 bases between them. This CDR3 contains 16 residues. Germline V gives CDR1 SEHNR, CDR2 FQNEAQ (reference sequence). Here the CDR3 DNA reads TGTGCCAGCAGCCCAGGGGCGGGGACACTAGCAGATGAGCAGTTCTTC. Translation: CASSPGAGTLADEQFF.

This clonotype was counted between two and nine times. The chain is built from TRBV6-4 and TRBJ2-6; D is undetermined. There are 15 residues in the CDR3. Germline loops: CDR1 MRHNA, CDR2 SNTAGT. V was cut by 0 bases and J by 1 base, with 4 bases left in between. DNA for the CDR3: TGTGCCAGCAGTGACTCTTTATCTGGGGCCAACGTCCTGACTTTC. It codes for CASSDSLSGANVLTF.

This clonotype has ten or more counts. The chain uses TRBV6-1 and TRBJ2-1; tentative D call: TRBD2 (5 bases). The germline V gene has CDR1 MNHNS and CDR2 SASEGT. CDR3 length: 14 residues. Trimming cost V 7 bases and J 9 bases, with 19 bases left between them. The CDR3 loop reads CASNGRTGWGEQFF. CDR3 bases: TGTGCCAGCAACGGACGGACGGGGTGGGGTGAGCAGTTCTTC.

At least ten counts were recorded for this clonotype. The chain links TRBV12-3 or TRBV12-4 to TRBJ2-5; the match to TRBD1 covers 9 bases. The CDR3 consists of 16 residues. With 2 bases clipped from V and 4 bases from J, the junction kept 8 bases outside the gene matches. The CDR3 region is CASSLRGTGRPETQYF. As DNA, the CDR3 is TGTGCCAGCAGTTTACGAGGGACAGGGCGTCCAGAGACCCAGTACTTC.

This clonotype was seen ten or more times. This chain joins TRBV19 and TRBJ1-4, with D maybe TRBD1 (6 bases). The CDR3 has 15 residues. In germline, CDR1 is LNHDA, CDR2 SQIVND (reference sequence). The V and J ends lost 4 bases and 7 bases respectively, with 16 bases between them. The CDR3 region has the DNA TGTGCCAGTAGTAGACAGGCAAACCGGGTTGAAAAACTGTTTTTT. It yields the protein CASSRQANRVEKLFF.

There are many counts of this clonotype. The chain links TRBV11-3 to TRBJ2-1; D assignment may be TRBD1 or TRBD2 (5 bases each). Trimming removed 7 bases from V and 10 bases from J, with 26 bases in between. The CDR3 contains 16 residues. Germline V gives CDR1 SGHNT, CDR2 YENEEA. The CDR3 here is CASTPKSGPLAWEQFF. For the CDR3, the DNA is TGTGCCAGCACCCCGAAGTCGGGACCATTAGCGTGGGAGCAGTTCTTC.

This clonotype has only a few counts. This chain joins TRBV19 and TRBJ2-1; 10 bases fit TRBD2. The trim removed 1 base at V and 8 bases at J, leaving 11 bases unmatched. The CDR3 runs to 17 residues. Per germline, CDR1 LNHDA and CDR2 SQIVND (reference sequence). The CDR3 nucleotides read TGTGCCAGTAGTATAGTGTGGGCTAGCGGGAGTGTCGATGAGCAGTTCTTC. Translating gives CASSIVWASGSVDEQFF. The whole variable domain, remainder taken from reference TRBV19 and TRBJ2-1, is DGGITQSPKYLFRKEGQNVTLSCEQNLNHDAMYWYRQDPGQGLRLIYYSQIVNDFQKGDIAEGYSVSREKKESFPLTVTSAQKNPTAFYLCASSIVWASGSVDEQFFGPGTRLTVL.

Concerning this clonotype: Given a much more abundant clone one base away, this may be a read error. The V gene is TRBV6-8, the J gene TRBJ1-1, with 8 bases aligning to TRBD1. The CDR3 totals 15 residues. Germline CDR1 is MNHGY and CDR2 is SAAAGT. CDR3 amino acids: CVSEARDRKNTEAFF. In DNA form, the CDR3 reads TGTGTCAGCGAGGCGCGGGACAGGAAAAACACTGAAGCTTTCTTT.

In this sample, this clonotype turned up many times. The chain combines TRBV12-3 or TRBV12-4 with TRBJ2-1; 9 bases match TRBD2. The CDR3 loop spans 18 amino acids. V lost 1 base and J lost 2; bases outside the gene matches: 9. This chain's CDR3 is CASSLELAGIPAYNEQFF. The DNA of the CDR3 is TGTGCCAGCAGTTTAGAGCTAGCGGGAATACCCGCCTACAATGAGCAGTTCTTC.

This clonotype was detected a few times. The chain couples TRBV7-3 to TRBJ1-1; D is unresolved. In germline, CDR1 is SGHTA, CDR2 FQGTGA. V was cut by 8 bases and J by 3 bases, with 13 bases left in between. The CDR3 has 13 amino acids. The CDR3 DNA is TGTGCCAGCGGGCGAACCTGGGACACTGAAGCTTTCTTT. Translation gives CASGRTWDTEAFF.

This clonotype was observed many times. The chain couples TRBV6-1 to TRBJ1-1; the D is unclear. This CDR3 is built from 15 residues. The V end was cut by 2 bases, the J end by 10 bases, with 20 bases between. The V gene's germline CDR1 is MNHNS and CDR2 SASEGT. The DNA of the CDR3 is TGTGCCAGCAGTGAAACGGGAGGGAGGATGGCCCCAGCTTTCTTT. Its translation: CASSETGGRMAPAFF.

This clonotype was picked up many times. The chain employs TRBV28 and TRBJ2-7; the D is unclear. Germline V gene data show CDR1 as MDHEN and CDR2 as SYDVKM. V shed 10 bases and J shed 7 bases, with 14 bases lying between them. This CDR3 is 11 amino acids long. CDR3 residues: CATSAAREQYF. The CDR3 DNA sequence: TGTGCCACCTCGGCAGCGAGGGAGCAGTACTTC.

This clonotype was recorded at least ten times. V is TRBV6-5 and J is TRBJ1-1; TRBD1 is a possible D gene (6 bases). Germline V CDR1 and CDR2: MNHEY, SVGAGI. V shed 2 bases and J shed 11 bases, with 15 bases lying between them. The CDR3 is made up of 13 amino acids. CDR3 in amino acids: CASSYQGRSRAFF. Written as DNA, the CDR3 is TGTGCCAGCAGTTACCAGGGGCGGAGTCGGGCTTTCTTT.

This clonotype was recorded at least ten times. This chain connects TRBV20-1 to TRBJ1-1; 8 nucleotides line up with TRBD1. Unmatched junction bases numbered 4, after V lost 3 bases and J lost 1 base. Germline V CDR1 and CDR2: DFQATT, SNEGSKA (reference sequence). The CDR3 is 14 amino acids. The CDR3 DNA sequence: TGCAGTGCTAGCTCAGGGGGCCGGAACACTGAAGCTTTCTTT. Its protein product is CSASSGGRNTEAFF.

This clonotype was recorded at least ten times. For the CDR3, the DNA is TGTGCCAGCTCACCACGTATTACTGTTTATGGCTACACCTTC. This gives the protein CASSPRITVYGYTF. The chain combines TRBV18 with TRBJ1-2; D not resolved. This CDR3 region has 14 residues. Trimming pared 1 base from V and 5 bases from J, leaving 11 bases between. The germline V gene encodes CDR1 KGHSH and CDR2 LQKENI.

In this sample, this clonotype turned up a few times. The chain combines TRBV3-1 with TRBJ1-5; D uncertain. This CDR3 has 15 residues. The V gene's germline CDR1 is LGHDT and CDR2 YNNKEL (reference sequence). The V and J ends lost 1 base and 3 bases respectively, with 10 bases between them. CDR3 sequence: CASSQVWAPNQPQHF. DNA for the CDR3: TGTGCCAGCAGCCAAGTATGGGCCCCCAATCAGCCCCAGCATTTT. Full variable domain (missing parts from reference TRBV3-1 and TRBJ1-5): DTAVSQTPKYLVTQMGNDKSIKCEQNLGHDTMYWYKQDSKKFLKIMFSYNNKELIINETVPNRFSPKSPDKAHLNLHINSLELGDSAVYFCASSQVWAPNQPQHFGDGTRLSIL.

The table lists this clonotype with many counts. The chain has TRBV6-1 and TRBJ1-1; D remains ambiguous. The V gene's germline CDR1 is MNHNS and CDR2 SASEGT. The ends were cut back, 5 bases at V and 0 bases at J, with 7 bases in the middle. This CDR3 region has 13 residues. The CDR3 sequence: CASSSTVNTEAFF. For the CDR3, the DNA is TGTGCCAGCAGTAGCACAGTGAACACTGAAGCTTTCTTT.

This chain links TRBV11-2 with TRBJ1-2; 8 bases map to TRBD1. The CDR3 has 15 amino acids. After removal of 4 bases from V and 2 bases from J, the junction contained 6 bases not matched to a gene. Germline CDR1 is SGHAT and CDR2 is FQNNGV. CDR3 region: CASSSFRTGNYGYTF. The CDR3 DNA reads TGTGCCAGCAGCTCATTTAGGACAGGGAACTATGGCTACACCTTC.

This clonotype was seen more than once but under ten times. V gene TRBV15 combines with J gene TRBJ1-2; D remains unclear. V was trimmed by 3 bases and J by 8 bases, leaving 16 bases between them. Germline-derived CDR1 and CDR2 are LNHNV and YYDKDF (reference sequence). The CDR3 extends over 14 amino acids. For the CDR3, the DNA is TGTGCCACCAGCAGGCCCCGGGGATGGCGCGGCTACACCTTC. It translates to CATSRPRGWRGYTF.

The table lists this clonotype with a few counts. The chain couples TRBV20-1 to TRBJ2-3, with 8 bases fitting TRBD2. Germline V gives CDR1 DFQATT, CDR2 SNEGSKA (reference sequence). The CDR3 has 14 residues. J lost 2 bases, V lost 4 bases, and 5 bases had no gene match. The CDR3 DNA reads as TGCAGTGCTAACATAGCGGGGCTCACAGATACGCAGTATTTT. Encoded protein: CSANIAGLTDTQYF.

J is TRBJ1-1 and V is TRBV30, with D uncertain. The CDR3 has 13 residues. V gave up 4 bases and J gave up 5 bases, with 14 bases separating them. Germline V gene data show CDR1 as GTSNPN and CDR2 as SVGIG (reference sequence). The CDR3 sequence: CAWIQNPGTEAFF. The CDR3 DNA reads TGTGCCTGGATTCAAAATCCGGGGACTGAAGCTTTCTTT.